Shown below are 23 T cell receptor beta chains from a single sample sequenced in a study of OX40 agonist ivuxolimab in advanced cancers. Using immunoSEQ multiplex PCR, the repertoire was profiled, and TCRdb retains in-frame clones only, with some absent. The data show some 100,000 clones, roughly four fifths seen once. The source material was CD4+ or CD8+ T cells sorted from blood, sampled in a trial of the OX40 agonist ivuxolimab. The receptors were gathered from an adult with an advanced solid tumor such as melanoma, head and neck, liver or kidney cancer.

V usage is TRBV2 and J usage is TRBJ1-1; perhaps TRBD1 as D (5 bases). This CDR3 contains 14 residues. In germline, CDR1 is SNHLY, CDR2 FYNNEI. Trimming removed 5 bases from V and 4 bases from J, with 14 bases in between. The CDR3 nucleotides are TGTGCCAGCAGTCTAAGCAGGGCGGGCACTGAAGCTTTCTTT. Its protein is CASSLSRAGTEAFF.

This chain joins TRBV6-5 and TRBJ1-1; TRBD1 matches 8 bases. Unmatched junction bases numbered 11, after V lost 8 bases and J lost 3 bases. CDR1 and CDR2 (germline): MNHEY, SVGAGI. The CDR3 loop spans 15 amino acids. In DNA, the CDR3 is TGTGCCAGCGCCCCAGGGGGCGTAGGGGACACTGAAGCTTTCTTT. Protein product: CASAPGGVGDTEAFF.

The chain recombines TRBV7-9 with TRBJ2-2; no clear D gene. Trimming left V 5 bases short and J 4 bases short, with 14 bases between. CDR3 length: 15 residues. Germline CDR1 SEHNR, CDR2 FQNEAQ (reference sequence). The CDR3 loop is CASSLRPVSTGELFF. CDR3 in DNA: TGTGCCAGCAGCCTCCGACCCGTGAGCACCGGGGAGCTGTTTTTT.

The chain combines TRBV19 with TRBJ2-5; 10 bases are shared with TRBD1. Germline-derived CDR1 and CDR2 are LNHDA and SQIVND (reference sequence). V shed 3 bases, J shed 5 bases, and the junction held 6 bases outside the gene matches. The CDR3 has 15 residues. The CDR3 region has the DNA TGTGCCAGTAGTATTGTGACAGGGGGCGGCGAGACCCAGTACTTC. It is translated as CASSIVTGGGETQYF.

The J gene is TRBJ1-4, the V gene TRBV5-1; D is unclear. Trimming left V 0 bases short and J 2 bases short, with 11 bases between. From germline, CDR1 is SGHRS and CDR2 YFSETQ. The CDR3 is 16 amino acids. This CDR3 reads CASSLGRSNTNEKLFF. The CDR3 DNA follows: TGCGCCAGCAGCTTGGGGAGATCCAACACTAATGAAAAACTGTTTTTT.

CDR3 sequence reads: CASSPFYGYTF. The CDR3 nucleotides read TGTGCCAGCAGTCCTTTCTATGGCTACACCTTC. The chain is built from TRBV6-6 and TRBJ1-2; D is unresolved. V lost 5 bases and J lost 4, with 5 bases in between. The CDR3 runs 11 residues. Per the germline V gene, CDR1 is MNHNY and CDR2 is SVGAGI (reference sequence).

J is TRBJ2-7 and V is TRBV4-1; TRBD2 agrees at 10 bases. Trimming removed 6 bases from V and 4 bases from J; junction bases left unmatched: 6. Germline CDR1 and CDR2: MGHRA and YSYEKL. The CDR3 sequence is 14 residues long. This chain's CDR3 is CASSPGTSAYEQYF. In DNA, the CDR3 is TGCGCCAGCAGTCCCGGGACTAGCGCTTACGAGCAGTACTTC.

The rearrangement joins TRBV6-5 to TRBJ2-2; D unresolved. This CDR3 is built from 15 residues. V shed 4 bases and J shed 4 bases, with 13 bases lying between them. Germline CDR1 and CDR2: MNHEY and SVGAGI. The CDR3, as DNA: TGTGCCAGCAGTTTGACGGAATCAGGCACCGGGGAGCTGTTTTTT. Protein sequence: CASSLTESGTGELFF.

The V call is TRBV7-9, the J call TRBJ1-3; TRBD1 might be the D (5 bases). CDR3 length equals 15 residues. Germline lookup yields CDR1 SEHNR and CDR2 FQNEAQ (reference sequence). With 4 bases removed from V and 0 bases from J, the gap between germline ends came to 10 bases. The CDR3 spells CASSSRDLSGNTIYF. CDR3 sequence (DNA): TGTGCCAGCAGCTCCAGGGACCTCTCTGGAAACACCATATATTTT.

This chain's CDR3 is CASMDRGLFQYF. The CDR3 coding sequence is TGTGCCAGCATGGACAGGGGGCTATTCCAGTACTTC. The chain joins TRBV6-5 to TRBJ2-7, with 11 bases fitting TRBD1. This CDR3 contains 12 residues. Germline values: CDR1 MNHEY, CDR2 SVGAGI. Losses at the gene ends were 7 bases for V and 10 bases for J; bases not matched to a gene: 6.

The chain joins TRBV5-1 to TRBJ2-7; no firm D call. Trimming took 4 bases from V and 3 from J, leaving 11 bases between them. The CDR3 spans 13 residues. The germline CDR1 and CDR2 sequences are SGHRS and YFSETQ. CDR3 sequence: CASSPPDLYEQYF. CDR3 DNA: TGCGCCAGCAGCCCACCGGACCTCTACGAGCAGTACTTC. Based on the CDR3 plus reference TRBV5-1 and TRBJ2-7, the full variable domain is KAGVTQTPRYLIKTRGQQVTLSCSPISGHRSVSWYQQTPGQGLQFLFEYFSETQRNKGNFPGRFSGRQFSNSRSEMNVSTLELGDSALYLCASSPPDLYEQYFGPGTRLTVT.

The J gene is TRBJ1-3, the V gene TRBV4-1, with TRBD1 matching 7 bases. V trimming: 4 bases; J trimming: 5 bases; junction bases outside the gene matches: 5. CDR1 MGHRA and CDR2 YSYEKL come from the germline V gene. This CDR3 comprises 14 residues. CDR3 loop: CASSPGQDRNTIYF. CDR3 DNA sequence: TGCGCCAGCAGCCCAGGACAGGATCGAAACACCATATATTTT.

V usage is TRBV5-6 and J usage is TRBJ2-5; tentatively, D is TRBD1 or TRBD2 (5 bases each). CDR1 SGHDT and CDR2 YYEEEE come from the germline V gene. Between the trimmed V and J ends, which lost 3 bases and 5 bases, there was a span of 14 bases. CDR3 length: 14 amino acids. The CDR3 coding sequence is TGTGCCAGCAGCTCCCTGTTCGGGGCGGAGACCCAGTACTTC. Its protein product is CASSSLFGAETQYF.

Only one count was recorded for this clone. The chain is built from TRBV29-1 and TRBJ1-1; 8 positions agree with TRBD1. Germline V gene lookup returns CDR1 SQVTM and CDR2 ANQGSEA. The CDR3 consists of 14 residues. Trimming cost V 3 bases and J 5 bases; bases outside gene matches: 8. The CDR3 nucleotides are TGCAGCGTTGATCCGGACAGGGCTAGAACTGAAGCTTTCTTT. This encodes CSVDPDRARTEAFF.

The rearrangement links TRBV5-6 to TRBJ2-3; TRBD1 matches at 9 bases. The CDR3 has 15 amino acids. Looked up from germline, CDR1 is SGHDT and CDR2 is YYEEEE. The ends lost 4 bases at V and 5 bases at J; junction bases unmatched: 8. The CDR3 region has the DNA TGTGCCAGCAGCAACCGGGACAGGGTTGTAGATACGCAGTATTTT. Its translation is CASSNRDRVVDTQYF.

This rearrangement joins TRBV15 to TRBJ2-1, with 7 bases aligning to TRBD2. V gave up 1 base and J gave up 6 bases; unmatched junction bases: 6. Germline V gene lookup returns CDR1 LNHNV and CDR2 YYDKDF (reference sequence). This CDR3 is 15 amino acids long. The CDR3 is CATSRVAGERNEQFF. The DNA for the CDR3 is TGTGCCACCAGCAGAGTGGCGGGGGAGCGCAATGAGCAGTTCTTC.

CDR3 protein: CAISDPDRGNEQYF. CDR3 sequence (DNA): TGTGCCATCAGTGACCCGGACAGGGGCAACGAGCAGTACTTC. The rearrangement links TRBV10-3 to TRBJ2-7; 9 bases fit TRBD1. Trimming took 3 bases from V and 5 from J; bases not matched to a gene: 5. This CDR3 has 14 amino acids. Germline V lookup: CDR1 ENHRY, CDR2 SYGVKD.

This chain links TRBV15 with TRBJ2-1; no firm D call. Per germline, CDR1 LNHNV and CDR2 YYDKDF (reference sequence). The CDR3 is 14 residues long. V shed 0 bases and J shed 3 bases, with 6 bases lying between them. The CDR3, as DNA: TGTGCCACCAGCAGAGAGCACGACTACAATGAGCAGTTCTTC. Translated: CATSREHDYNEQFF.

This sequence joins TRBV28 and TRBJ1-2; D not certain. CDR1 and CDR2 (germline): MDHEN, SYDVKM. This CDR3 spans 13 amino acids. Trimming pared 6 bases from V and 2 bases from J, leaving 10 bases between. CDR3 sequence reads: CASRERVNYGYTF. CDR3 DNA sequence: TGTGCCAGCAGGGAGAGGGTAAACTATGGCTACACCTTC.

The genes are TRBV6-1 and TRBJ1-2; D remains unclear. This CDR3 contains 13 residues. CDR1 is MNHNS and CDR2 is SASEGT in the germline V gene. V was pared by 1 base and J by 10 bases, with 13 bases between. The CDR3 DNA sequence: TGTGCCAGCAGTGAAGTCAGAATATCGGCCTACACCTTC. This sequence encodes CASSEVRISAYTF.

V gene TRBV7-9 combines with J gene TRBJ1-1; D gene ambiguous. The CDR3 consists of 10 residues. Germline loops: CDR1 SEHNR, CDR2 FQNEAQ (reference sequence). Trimming removed 3 bases at V and 7 bases at J, with 3 bases between. The CDR3 is CASSFGEAFF. In DNA form, the CDR3 reads TGTGCCAGCAGCTTCGGTGAAGCTTTCTTT.

The V and J genes are TRBV30 and TRBJ1-2; D gene ambiguous. The germline V gene encodes CDR1 GTSNPN and CDR2 SVGIG (reference sequence). The V and J ends lost 0 bases and 6 bases respectively, with 8 bases between them. CDR3 length equals 12 residues. DNA of the CDR3: TGTGCCTGGAGTGTACAGACCGATGGCTACACCTTC. This encodes CAWSVQTDGYTF.

V and J are TRBV5-1 and TRBJ2-7; 8 nucleotides match TRBD2. The junction had 2 bases not matched to a gene; V was cut back by 0 bases and J by 3 bases. The CDR3 is 14 amino acids. Germline-derived CDR1 and CDR2 are SGHRS and YFSETQ. The CDR3: CASSLGSGNYEQYF. CDR3 sequence (DNA): TGCGCCAGCAGCTTGGGTAGCGGGAACTACGAGCAGTACTTC.